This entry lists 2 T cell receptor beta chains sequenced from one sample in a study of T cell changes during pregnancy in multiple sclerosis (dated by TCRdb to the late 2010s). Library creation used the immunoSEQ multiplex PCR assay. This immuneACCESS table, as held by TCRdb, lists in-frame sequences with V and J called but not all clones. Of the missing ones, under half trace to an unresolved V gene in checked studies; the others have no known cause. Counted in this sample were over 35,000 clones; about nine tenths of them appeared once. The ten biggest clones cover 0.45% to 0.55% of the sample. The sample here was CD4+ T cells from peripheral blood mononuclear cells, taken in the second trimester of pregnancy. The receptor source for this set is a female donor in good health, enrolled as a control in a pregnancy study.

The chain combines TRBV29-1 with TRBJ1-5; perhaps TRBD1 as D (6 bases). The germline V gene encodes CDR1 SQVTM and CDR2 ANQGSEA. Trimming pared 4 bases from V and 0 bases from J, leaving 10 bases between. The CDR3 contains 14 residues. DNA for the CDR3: TGCAGCGTTGGGGGGCGATATAGCAATCAGCCCCAGCATTTT. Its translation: CSVGGRYSNQPQHF.

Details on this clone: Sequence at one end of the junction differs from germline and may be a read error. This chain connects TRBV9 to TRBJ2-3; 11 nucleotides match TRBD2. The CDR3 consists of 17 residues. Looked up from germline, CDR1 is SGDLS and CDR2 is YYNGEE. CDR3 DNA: TGTGCCAGCAGCGTAGCGTTTAGCGGGGGGGCCACATATACGCAGTATTTT. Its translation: CASSVAFSGGATYTQYF.